This note documents a single TCR beta chain sequence. Its antigen is not identified. Read data end 3 residues before the CDR3 end; the end is taken from the germline J gene. The CDR3 spans 14 residues. From germline, CDR1 is SNHLY and CDR2 FYNNEI. Trimming stripped 8 bases from V and 0 bases from J, with 13 bases between. Measured with immunoSEQ multiplex PCR; TCRdb has only the in-frame clones, and not every one. This sample lists more than 6,500 clones; its ten largest clones have about 4%. This sample is part of a study of T cell clonality in common variable immunodeficiency. The study, taken as a whole, reports: CVID subjects showed higher TCRbeta clonality than healthy controls. Links between repertoire features and CVID complications were heterogeneity-limited. Reportedly, TCR beta sequences from common variable immunodeficiency showed fewer deletions and N-nucleotide insertions. Shared TCRbeta clones were fewer between CVID subjects than controls.

CVID meant reduced serum IgG, IgA and/or IgM plus specific antibody deficiency. Sequenced: peripheral blood mononuclear cells. The chain joins TRBV2 to TRBJ1-1, with D tentatively TRBD1 (5 bases). The clonotype originates from a human donor with common variable immunodeficiency. CDR3 sequence: CASADDSMNTEAFF. The sequenced part of the CDR3 DNA is TGTGCCAGCGCTGACGACAGCATGAACACTGAA.